A single sample is the source of the 12 T cell receptor beta chains below, sequenced in a study of identifying expanded T cells in peripheral blood. Profiled with immunoSEQ multiplex PCR; TCRdb holds only in-frame clones, not every one. The sample contains 84,000 or so clones, approximately 89% of which appear only once. The sequencing sample was made of blood. The receptor set was obtained from a person aged 18-70 years in good health.

The chain employs TRBV30 and TRBJ2-7; D perhaps matches TRBD2 (5 bases). The V and J ends lost 0 bases and 4 bases respectively, with 10 bases between them. CDR3 size: 13 residues. Germline V CDR1 and CDR2: GTSNPN, SVGIG (reference sequence). Here the CDR3 reads CAWSVSGGYEQYF. The DNA of the CDR3 is TGTGCCTGGAGTGTCTCAGGCGGGTACGAGCAGTACTTC.

The V gene is TRBV21-1, the J gene TRBJ2-7; the D call in the table, TRBD2, was not verified against the DNA. TRBV21-1 is a known pseudogene. This CDR3 spans 17 amino acids. The CDR3 DNA is TGTGCCAGCAGCAAAGGCGAGGCCAGGGAGGCCTCCTACGAGCAGTACTTC. It is translated as CASSKGEAREASYEQYF.

A few counts support this clone. This chain joins TRBV9 and TRBJ2-1; 8 bases map to TRBD2. The J segment lost 15 bases and the V segment lost 5 bases, leaving 19 bases of the junction unmatched. This CDR3 comprises 15 residues. The germline CDR1 and CDR2 sequences are SGDLS and YYNGEE. CDR3 in amino acids: CASSAQAGAVGGPFF. CDR3 nucleotide sequence: TGTGCCAGCAGTGCTCAAGCGGGAGCCGTGGGAGGTCCGTTCTTC.

The rearrangement uses TRBV27 and TRBJ1-5; 7 nucleotides match TRBD1. The CDR3 has 16 residues. V was clipped by 3 bases and J by 0 bases; unmatched bases: 5. Germline-derived CDR1 and CDR2 are MNHEY and SMNVEV (reference sequence). In DNA form, the CDR3 reads TGTGCCAGCAGTTTCCGGGACAGCGATAGCAATCAGCCCCAGCATTTT. Its protein product is CASSFRDSDSNQPQHF.

This clone was detected once. The chain combines TRBV27 with TRBJ2-7; 7 bases line up with TRBD1. With 2 bases clipped from V and 0 bases from J, the junction kept 4 bases outside the gene matches. Per germline, CDR1 MNHEY and CDR2 SMNVEV (reference sequence). The CDR3 totals 15 residues. The CDR3 protein is CASSLRGGGSYEQYF. The CDR3 DNA reads TGTGCCAGCAGTTTACGAGGGGGCGGCTCCTACGAGCAGTACTTC.

The sample holds one count of this clone. The chain couples TRBV19 to TRBJ1-5, with D perhaps matching TRBD1 (6 bases). Germline CDR1 and CDR2: LNHDA and SQIVND (reference sequence). The V end lost 5 bases, the J end lost 6 bases, and 17 bases lay between the germline ends. The CDR3 loop spans 15 amino acids. CDR3: CASSFQGFASQPQHF. The CDR3 coding sequence is TGTGCCAGTAGTTTTCAGGGGTTTGCCTCTCAGCCCCAGCATTTT.

V gene TRBV27 combines with J gene TRBJ1-2; 7 bases are shared with TRBD1. The CDR3 is 13 amino acids. CDR1 MNHEY and CDR2 SMNVEV come from the germline V gene (reference sequence). J was trimmed by 8 bases and V by 5 bases; bases with no gene match: 8. This CDR3 reads CASSPYARGGYTF. CDR3 nucleotide sequence: TGTGCCAGCAGTCCCTACGCCAGGGGGGGCTACACCTTC.

As DNA, the CDR3 is TGTGCCAGCACAACCGGACAGGGGTTCTTGGATGGCTACACCTTC. Translating gives CASTTGQGFLDGYTF. This sequence joins TRBV6-6 and TRBJ1-2, with 9 bases fitting TRBD1. The CDR3 covers 15 residues. Per germline, CDR1 MNHNY and CDR2 SVGAGI (reference sequence). The ends lost 7 bases at V and 6 bases at J; junction bases unmatched: 12.

The chain is built from TRBV10-3 and TRBJ2-5, with 7 bases fitting TRBD2. Per the germline V gene, CDR1 is ENHRY and CDR2 is SYGVKD. The junction had 9 bases not matched to a gene; V was cut back by 3 bases and J by 2 bases. The CDR3 spans 16 residues. As DNA, the CDR3 is TGTGCCATCAGTGAACCAGCCCGGGGGGTGCAAGAGACCCAGTACTTC. It encodes CAISEPARGVQETQYF.

The rearrangement joins TRBV18 to TRBJ1-4; TRBD1 matches 10 bases. The CDR3 is 15 residues long. CDR1 KGHSH and CDR2 LQKENI come from the germline V gene. V lost 3 bases, J lost 6 bases, and 4 bases stayed unmatched. For the CDR3, the DNA is TGTGCCAGCTCACCCGACAGGGGGCGTGATGAAAAACTGTTTTTT. Its translation: CASSPDRGRDEKLFF.

V is TRBV12-2 and J is TRBJ2-2; TRBD2 is taken as the D call from the table, unchecked against the DNA. TRBV12-2 is given as a pseudogene. The CDR3 length is 20 residues. Written as DNA, the CDR3 is TGTGCAAGTCGCCAGACGGTGGCTAGCGGATGTACTACGAACACCGGGGAGCTGTTTTTT. Translated, it gives CASRQTVASGCTTNTGELFF.

The chain combines TRBV7-2 with TRBJ2-5; 9 nucleotides align to TRBD1. CDR1 and CDR2 (germline): SGHTA, FQGNSA. Losses at the gene ends were 4 bases for V and 4 bases for J; bases not matched to a gene: 10. The CDR3 is 16 residues long. The CDR3 here is CASSSRGQGIGETQYF. In DNA, the CDR3 is TGTGCCAGCAGCTCCAGGGGACAGGGTATAGGAGAGACCCAGTACTTC.